This TCR beta chain stems from a study of response to subunit inactivated influenza vaccine. Deletions cut 1 base from V and 3 bases from J, with 12 bases between. Germline lookup yields CDR1 SGHTA and CDR2 FQGNSA. The CDR3 runs 15 residues. TCRdb re-derived calls from the RT-PCR reads in MiXCR, one entry per CDR3 protein. The sample yields about 540,000 distinct CDR3 sequences, 20% to 25% seen once. This clonotype was detected only a few times. The data also belong to a second study, concerning T cells expressing NK-cell markers. From that study: Synthesis of TCR beta cDNA relied on 5'RACE template switching carrying UMIs. Obtained from sorted CD3+CD56+NKG2C+, CD3+CD56+NKG2C- and CD3+CD56-NKG2C+ T cells were the TCR beta repertoires. Sequenced donors, eight in total, included seven who were HCMV-seropositive and one who was seronegative. Restricting sorting to alpha-beta TCR T cells was achieved in several experiments by an anti-gamma-delta TCR antibody. Expanded NKG2C+ T cell clones had unclear HCMV specificity.

This TCR derives from a man aged 45 to 65 who received an inactivated influenza vaccine. The genes are TRBV7-2 and TRBJ1-2; D is undetermined. Sequenced material: CD4+ T cells sorted from PBMCs, taken roughly 12 days after vaccination. CDR3 sequence: CASSLDYGSHYGYTF. CDR3 sequence (DNA): TGTGCCAGCAGCTTAGACTACGGCAGCCACTATGGCTACACCTTC.